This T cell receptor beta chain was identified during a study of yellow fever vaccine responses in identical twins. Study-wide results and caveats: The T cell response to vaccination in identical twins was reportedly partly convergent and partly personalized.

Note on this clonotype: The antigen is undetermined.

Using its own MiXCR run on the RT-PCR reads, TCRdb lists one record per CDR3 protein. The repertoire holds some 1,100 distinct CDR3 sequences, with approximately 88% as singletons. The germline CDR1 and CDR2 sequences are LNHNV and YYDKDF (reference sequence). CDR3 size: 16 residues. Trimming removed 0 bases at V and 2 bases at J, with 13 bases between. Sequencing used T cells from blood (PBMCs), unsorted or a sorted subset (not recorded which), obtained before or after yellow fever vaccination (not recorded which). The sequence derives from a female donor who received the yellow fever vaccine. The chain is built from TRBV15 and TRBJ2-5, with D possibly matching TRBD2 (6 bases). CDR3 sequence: CATSRDPSAGQETQYF. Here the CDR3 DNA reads TGTGCCACCAGCAGAGATCCCTCGGCGGGACAAGAGACCCAGTACTTC.